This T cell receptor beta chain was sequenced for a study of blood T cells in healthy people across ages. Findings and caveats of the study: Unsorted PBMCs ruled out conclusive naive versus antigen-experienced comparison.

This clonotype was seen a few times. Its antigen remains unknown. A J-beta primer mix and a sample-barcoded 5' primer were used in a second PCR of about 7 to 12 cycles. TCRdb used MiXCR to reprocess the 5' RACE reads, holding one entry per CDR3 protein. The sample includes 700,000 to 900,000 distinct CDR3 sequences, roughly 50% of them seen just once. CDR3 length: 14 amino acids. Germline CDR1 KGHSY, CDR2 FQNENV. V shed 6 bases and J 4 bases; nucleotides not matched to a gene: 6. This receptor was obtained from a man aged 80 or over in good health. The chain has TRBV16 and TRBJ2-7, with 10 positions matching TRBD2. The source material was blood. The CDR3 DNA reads TGTGCCAGCAGACGAACTAGCGGGATATACGAGCAGTACTTC. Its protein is CASRRTSGIYEQYF.